These 4 T cell receptor beta chains originate from one sample sequenced in a study of blood T cells in healthy people across ages. Primed by a sample-barcoded 5' primer and a J-beta primer mix, a second PCR proceeded for 7 to 11 cycles. TCRdb used MiXCR to reprocess the 5' RACE reads, holding one entry per CDR3 protein. There are about 1 million distinct CDR3 sequences in the sample; under 55% occur only once, and approximately 20% lies in the top ten. Input material: blood. The receptors stem from a woman aged 55-69 years in good health.

A few counts support this clonotype. The chain joins TRBV7-9 to TRBJ1-1; D perhaps matches TRBD1 (5 bases). Per germline, CDR1 SEHNR and CDR2 FQNEAQ (reference sequence). V was shortened by 4 bases and J by 5 bases, with 17 bases between the two germline ends. The CDR3 loop spans 15 amino acids. The CDR3 reads CASSSLGGGWTEAFF. For the CDR3, the DNA is TGTGCCAGCAGCTCCCTGGGGGGGGGTTGGACTGAAGCTTTCTTT.

The chain links TRBV29-1 to TRBJ2-2; no reliable D call. CDR1 and CDR2 (germline): SQVTM, ANQGSEA. The V end lost 4 bases, the J end lost 4 bases, and 10 bases lay between the germline ends. This CDR3 has 13 residues. In nucleotides, the CDR3 is TGCAGCGTTGTACTTATGTCCACCGGGGAGCTGTTTTTT. Translation: CSVVLMSTGELFF.

This clonotype was seen more than once but under ten times. The rearrangement links TRBV10-3 to TRBJ2-1, with no clear D. Germline-derived CDR1 and CDR2 are ENHRY and SYGVKD. V was cut by 0 bases and J by 5 bases, with 5 bases left in between. This CDR3 comprises 13 residues. CDR3 amino acids: CAISESANNEQFF. In DNA form, the CDR3 reads TGTGCCATCAGTGAGTCCGCGAACAATGAGCAGTTCTTC.

This clonotype showed up just a few times. The chain has TRBV7-6 and TRBJ2-5; 10 bases are shared with TRBD2. The germline gives CDR1 SGHVS, CDR2 FNYEAQ. V gave up 5 bases and J gave up 2 bases; unmatched junction bases: 8. The CDR3 has 16 amino acids. The CDR3 DNA is TGTGCCAGCAGCAACGCCAGGACTAGCGGACAAGAGACCCAGTACTTC. Its protein is CASSNARTSGQETQYF. The full variable domain, in which reference TRBV7-6 and TRBJ2-5 provide the parts outside the CDR3, is GAGVSQSPRYKVTKRGQDVALRCDPISGHVSLYWYRQALGQGPEFLTYFNYEAQQDKSGLPNDRFSAERPEGSISTLTIQRTEQRDSAMYRCASSNARTSGQETQYFGPGTRLLVL.